These 13 T cell receptor beta chains originate from one sample sequenced in a study of T cell responses to AZD1222 COVID-19 vaccine. The assay was immunoSEQ multiplex PCR, and TCRdb's table has in-frame clones only and misses some. The data show 150,000 to 200,000 clones, 87% seen once. Sequences were derived from peripheral blood, sampled on day 0 of MenACWY control vaccination. The receptors originated from an adult in good health.

V usage is TRBV7-3 and J usage is TRBJ2-2; tentatively, D is TRBD1 (5 bases). The CDR3 extends over 13 amino acids. With 3 bases removed from V and 7 bases from J, the gap between germline ends came to 9 bases. In germline, CDR1 is SGHTA, CDR2 FQGTGA. The DNA for the CDR3 is TGTGCCAGCAGCTTGGCAGGGTTCGGGGAGCTGTTTTTT. Translating gives CASSLAGFGELFF.

The chain combines TRBV27 with TRBJ2-3, with D possibly being TRBD1 or TRBD2 (6 bases each). The CDR3 spans 14 residues. V lost 4 bases to trimming and J lost 4 bases, with 12 bases between them. Germline CDR1 MNHEY, CDR2 SMNVEV (reference sequence). CDR3 DNA sequence: TGTGCCAGCAGTTCCTGGGGGGCAGCAGATACGCAGTATTTT. It encodes CASSSWGAADTQYF.

The chain employs TRBV5-1 and TRBJ1-1, with no clear D. Looked up from germline, CDR1 is SGHRS and CDR2 is YFSETQ. The CDR3 runs to 13 residues. V lost 0 bases and J lost 4, with 7 bases in between. The CDR3 coding sequence is TGCGCCAGCAGCTTGGAGGTCCTCACTGAAGCTTTCTTT. It translates to CASSLEVLTEAFF.

This chain uses TRBV7-9 with TRBJ2-1, with a weak D call TRBD2 (6 bases). The CDR3 loop spans 13 amino acids. Germline lookup yields CDR1 SEHNR and CDR2 FQNEAQ (reference sequence). V lost 5 bases to trimming and J lost 15 bases, with 20 bases between them. The chain's CDR3 is CASSHDYGSRLFF. The CDR3 DNA reads TGTGCCAGCAGCCACGACTACGGGAGCCGTCTGTTCTTC.

The chain combines TRBV30 with TRBJ1-4; D is unresolved. Germline CDR1 GTSNPN, CDR2 SVGIG (reference sequence). The V end lost 0 bases, the J end lost 2 bases, and 16 bases lay between the germline ends. The CDR3 totals 17 residues. Written as DNA, the CDR3 is TGTGCCTGGAGTGTATTTTTCCGAATAGCGACTAATGAAAAACTGTTTTTT. The encoded protein is CAWSVFFRIATNEKLFF.

V and J are TRBV27 and TRBJ1-2, with a possible D match to TRBD1 (6 bases). The CDR3 is 17 amino acids. Germline CDR1 and CDR2: MNHEY and SMNVEV (reference sequence). Between the trimmed V and J ends, which lost 5 bases and 0 bases, there was a span of 19 bases. The CDR3 nucleotides read TGTGCCAGCAGTCGATACAGGGACCCCACTTCTAACTATGGCTACACCTTC. It is translated as CASSRYRDPTSNYGYTF.

As concerns this clone: The same CDR3 is also encoded by other DNA sequences in this sample. CDR3 coding DNA: TGTGCCAGCAGTTACAGCTTCTATTCTACAGATACGCAGTATTTT. It specifies CASSYSFYSTDTQYF. This chain uses TRBV6-5 with TRBJ2-3; D is undetermined. V was trimmed by 2 bases and J by 3 bases, leaving 12 bases between them. The CDR3 totals 15 residues. Germline CDR1 reads MNHEY; CDR2 reads SVGAGI.

The rearrangement uses TRBV20-1 and TRBJ2-1; D is unresolved. V lost 2 bases, J lost 10 bases, and 9 bases lay in between. Per the germline V gene, CDR1 is DFQATT and CDR2 is SNEGSKA (reference sequence). The CDR3 covers 11 residues. Written as DNA, the CDR3 is TGCAGTGCTAGAAAACATGAGGAGCAGTTCTTC. As protein: CSARKHEEQFF.

The chain recombines TRBV7-8 with TRBJ1-1; D is unclear. Germline values: CDR1 SGHVS, CDR2 FQNEAQ. V was cut by 3 bases and J by 4 bases, with 6 bases left in between. The CDR3 spans 12 residues. In nucleotides, the CDR3 is TGTGCCAGCAGCTTCGCAAGCACTGAAGCTTTCTTT. Protein: CASSFASTEAFF.

J is TRBJ1-4 and V is TRBV11-2; 7 bases fit TRBD1. Trimming cost V 3 bases and J 12 bases; bases outside gene matches: 13. CDR1 is SGHAT and CDR2 is FQNNGV in the germline V gene. The length of the CDR3 is 15 residues. This CDR3 reads CASSFGTALGGQLFF. The DNA for the CDR3 is TGTGCCAGCAGCTTCGGGACAGCCCTTGGTGGGCAACTGTTTTTT.

This clone has just a few counts. The chain joins TRBV28 to TRBJ1-5, with 7 nucleotides matching TRBD1. Germline V gives CDR1 MDHEN, CDR2 SYDVKM. V was clipped by 4 bases and J by 2 bases; unmatched bases: 8. The CDR3 runs to 16 residues. CDR3 loop: CASSSHRGDGNQPQHF. CDR3 nucleotide sequence: TGTGCCAGCAGTTCCCACAGGGGCGATGGCAATCAGCCCCAGCATTTT.

This rearrangement joins TRBV28 to TRBJ2-1; 12 bases fit TRBD1. The CDR3 spans 15 residues. V lost 7 bases and J lost 8; bases outside the gene matches: 9. Germline CDR1 MDHEN, CDR2 SYDVKM. CDR3 residues: CASTPPGQGADEQFF. For the CDR3, the DNA is TGTGCCAGCACCCCCCCGGGACAGGGGGCCGATGAGCAGTTCTTC.

The J gene is TRBJ1-1, the V gene TRBV7-3; the match to TRBD1 covers 11 bases. Trimming cost V 2 bases and J 6 bases; bases outside gene matches: 5. CDR3 size: 15 residues. In germline, CDR1 is SGHTA, CDR2 FQGTGA. The CDR3 protein is CASSLRRTGGSEAFF. The CDR3 DNA follows: TGTGCCAGCAGCTTACGACGGACAGGGGGCTCTGAAGCTTTCTTT.